This T cell receptor beta chain was sequenced during a study of T cell changes during pregnancy in multiple sclerosis. TCRdb's copy holds only in-frame clones and misses some; the assay was immunoSEQ multiplex PCR. The sample shows 98,000 or so clones, approximately 95% of them seen only once. This CDR3 contains 16 residues. CDR1 is SGDLS and CDR2 is YYNGEE in the germline V gene. Trimming removed 0 bases from V and 4 bases from J; junction bases left unmatched: 3. This TCR was recovered from a female donor with multiple sclerosis, enrolled in a pregnancy study. This rearrangement joins TRBV9 to TRBJ2-3; 12 nucleotides line up with TRBD2. Sample: peripheral blood, taken after pregnancy. In DNA form, the CDR3 reads TGTGCCAGCAGCGTAGCACTAGCGGGGGGCGCAGATACGCAGTATTTT. This translates into CASSVALAGGADTQYF.